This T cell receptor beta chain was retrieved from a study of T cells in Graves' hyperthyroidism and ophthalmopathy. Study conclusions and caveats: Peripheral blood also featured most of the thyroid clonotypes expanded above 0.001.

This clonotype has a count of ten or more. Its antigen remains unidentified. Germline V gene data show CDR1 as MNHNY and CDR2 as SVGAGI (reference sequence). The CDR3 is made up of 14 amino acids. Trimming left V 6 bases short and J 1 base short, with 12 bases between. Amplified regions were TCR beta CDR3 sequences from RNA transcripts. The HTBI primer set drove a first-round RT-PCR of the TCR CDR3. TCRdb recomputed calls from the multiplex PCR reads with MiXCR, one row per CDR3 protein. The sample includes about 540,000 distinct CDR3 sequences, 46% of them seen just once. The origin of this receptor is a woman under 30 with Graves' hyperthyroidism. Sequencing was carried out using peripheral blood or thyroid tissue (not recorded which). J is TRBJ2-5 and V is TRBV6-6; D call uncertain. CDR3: CASSVTVGQETQYF. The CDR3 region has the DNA TGTGCCAGCAGCGTTACGGTGGGCCAAGAGACCCAGTACTTC.